These 24 T cell receptor beta chains were all obtained from the same sample, sequenced in a study of cytomegalovirus exposure and HLA in healthy donors. Amplification used 60 Vbeta primers and 13 Jbeta primers. The protocol was immunoSEQ multiplex PCR, while the TCRdb copy is restricted to in-frame clones and leaves out a portion. The repertoire holds roughly 90,000 clones, with 60% to 85% as singletons. Sequenced input: PBMCs. The receptors stem from a woman aged 40 to 50 in good health and CMV-seropositive.

The genes are TRBV11-2 and TRBJ2-1; 9 nucleotides agree with TRBD2. Germline CDR1 is SGHAT and CDR2 is FQNNGV. CDR3 length: 12 amino acids. The trim removed 4 bases at V and 13 bases at J, leaving 5 bases unmatched. In DNA form, the CDR3 reads TGTGCCAGCAGCTCAACTAGCGGGTCTCAGTTCTTC. Translating gives CASSSTSGSQFF.

V is TRBV27 and J is TRBJ2-3, with D possibly matching TRBD2 (6 bases). The CDR3 consists of 16 residues. The V end lost 5 bases, the J end lost 2 bases, and 17 bases lay between the germline ends. In germline, CDR1 is MNHEY, CDR2 SMNVEV (reference sequence). CDR3 in DNA: TGTGCCAGCAGTCACGCGCGGGACCCACCCACAGATACGCAGTATTTT. This encodes CASSHARDPPTDTQYF.

This clone came up a few times. The chain links TRBV2 to TRBJ1-4; D is perhaps TRBD1 (5 bases). Deletions cut 3 bases from V and 11 bases from J, with 10 bases between. Germline CDR1 and CDR2: SNHLY and FYNNEI. There are 12 residues in the CDR3. The CDR3 region is CASSEYRLKLFF. DNA of the CDR3: TGTGCCAGCAGTGAGTACAGGCTCAAACTGTTTTTT.

The chain has TRBV7-2 and TRBJ2-3; a possible D gene is TRBD1 (6 bases). V lost 5 bases and J 4 bases, leaving 10 bases between the germline ends. The CDR3 extends over 13 amino acids. Per the germline V gene, CDR1 is SGHTA and CDR2 is FQGNSA. This CDR3 reads CASSTGPPDTQYF. CDR3 DNA: TGTGCCAGCAGCACAGGGCCTCCAGATACGCAGTATTTT.

The rearrangement uses TRBV5-4 and TRBJ2-5, with 7 bases lining up with TRBD1. CDR3 length: 13 residues. Losses at the gene ends were 9 bases for V and 5 bases for J; bases not matched to a gene: 10. Germline loops: CDR1 SGHNT, CDR2 YYREEE (reference sequence). CDR3 sequence (DNA): TGTGCCATCCACTTAACAGGGGAGGAGACCCAGTACTTC. This sequence encodes CAIHLTGEETQYF.

The chain carries TRBV7-3 and TRBJ2-7; 10 positions agree with TRBD1. After removal of 4 bases from V and 5 bases from J, the junction contained 8 bases not matched to a gene. CDR1 and CDR2 (germline): SGHTA, FQGTGA. The CDR3 is made up of 15 amino acids. The CDR3 reads CASSSSGTGAHEQYF. The DNA of the CDR3 is TGTGCCAGCAGCTCATCCGGGACAGGGGCACACGAGCAGTACTTC.

The rearrangement joins TRBV5-1 to TRBJ2-5; 13 bases map to TRBD2. The CDR3 sequence is 11 residues long. CDR1 is SGHRS and CDR2 is YFSETQ in the germline V gene. Trimming took 4 bases from V and 12 from J; bases not matched to a gene: 0. The CDR3 DNA reads TGCGCCAGCAGCGGGACTAGCGGGAAGTACTTC. Its translation: CASSGTSGKYF.

This chain uses TRBV4-2 with TRBJ1-2; TRBD1 matches at 7 bases. Trimming at V came to 1 base and at J to 3 bases, leaving 2 bases not matched to a gene. In germline, CDR1 is LGHNA, CDR2 YNFKEQ. The CDR3 covers 14 residues. Written as DNA, the CDR3 is TGTGCCAGCAGCCAAGCCGGGACAGACTATGGCTACACCTTC. The encoded protein is CASSQAGTDYGYTF.

This clone was counted a few times. CDR3 loop: CASSLFATAGANVLTF. CDR3 sequence (DNA): TGTGCCAGCAGCTTATTTGCTACAGCTGGGGCCAACGTCCTGACTTTC. V usage is TRBV7-3 and J usage is TRBJ2-6; D ambiguous. The V and J ends lost 2 bases and 2 bases respectively, with 10 bases between them. The germline V gene encodes CDR1 SGHTA and CDR2 FQGTGA. The CDR3 consists of 16 residues.

This clone was recorded only once. The V and J genes are TRBV28 and TRBJ2-6; no firm D call. The CDR3 loop spans 15 amino acids. V shed 6 bases and J shed 0 bases, with 9 bases lying between them. The germline gives CDR1 MDHEN, CDR2 SYDVKM. Written as DNA, the CDR3 is TGTGCCAGCAGATCCGAGTACTCTGGGGCCAACGTCCTGACTTTC. Protein: CASRSEYSGANVLTF.

The chain joins TRBV7-2 to TRBJ2-1; 12 positions agree with TRBD2. Trimming cost V 2 bases and J 6 bases; bases outside gene matches: 5. This CDR3 has 16 amino acids. Germline V CDR1 and CDR2: SGHTA, FQGNSA. CDR3 DNA sequence: TGTGCCAGCAGCTTACTAGCGGGAGGGCCGGGCAATGAGCAGTTCTTC. This encodes CASSLLAGGPGNEQFF.

This clone was detected a few times. The chain couples TRBV5-4 to TRBJ1-4; tentatively, D is TRBD1 (5 bases). Trimming cost V 0 bases and J 0 bases, with 12 bases left between them. This CDR3 has 17 amino acids. Germline V lookup: CDR1 SGHNT, CDR2 YYREEE (reference sequence). This CDR3 is CASSLAGGRTTNEKLFF. In DNA, the CDR3 is TGTGCCAGCAGCTTGGCCGGGGGACGGACAACTAATGAAAAACTGTTTTTT.

This chain links TRBV6-5 with TRBJ2-1; possibly TRBD2 for D (5 bases). Germline-derived CDR1 and CDR2 are MNHEY and SVGAGI. The V end lost 7 bases, the J end lost 0 bases, and 13 bases lay between the germline ends. The CDR3 length is 15 residues. In DNA, the CDR3 is TGTGCCAGCATGGGAGCGGAACCCTCCTACAATGAGCAGTTCTTC. Translated, it gives CASMGAEPSYNEQFF.

The chain joins TRBV27 to TRBJ2-5; 7 nucleotides match TRBD2. CDR3 length: 14 residues. The germline V gene has CDR1 MNHEY and CDR2 SMNVEV (reference sequence). V trimming: 7 bases; J trimming: 9 bases; junction bases outside the gene matches: 14. CDR3 DNA sequence: TGTGCCAGCACCGGGACTATCGTTGAATCGGCCCAGTACTTC. Its protein product is CASTGTIVESAQYF.

This clone was seen just once. The rearrangement joins TRBV4-3 to TRBJ2-2; TRBD2 agrees at 8 bases. The junction had 9 bases not matched to a gene; V was cut back by 4 bases and J by 5 bases. Germline V lookup: CDR1 LGHNA, CDR2 YSLEER. There are 16 residues in the CDR3. The CDR3 protein is CASSRRAGALTGELFF. The CDR3 DNA is TGCGCCAGCAGCCGACGAGCGGGAGCCTTGACCGGGGAGCTGTTTTTT.

This clone was picked up one time. V usage is TRBV11-2 and J usage is TRBJ2-1; perhaps TRBD1 as D (6 bases). Trimming cost V 2 bases and J 12 bases, with 20 bases left between them. CDR1 is SGHAT and CDR2 is FQNNGV in the germline V gene. This CDR3 has 15 amino acids. CDR3 sequence reads: CASSLWVTGETRQFF. The CDR3 DNA reads as TGTGCCAGCAGCTTATGGGTGACAGGTGAAACGCGGCAGTTCTTC.

This clone was seen only once. The V gene is TRBV7-8, the J gene TRBJ2-2, with 10 bases fitting TRBD2. Germline CDR1 is SGHVS and CDR2 is FQNEAQ. This CDR3 region has 18 residues. V shed 0 bases and J 4 bases; nucleotides not matched to a gene: 8. The CDR3 is CASSLARVAGGFTGELFF. CDR3 nucleotide sequence: TGTGCCAGCAGCTTAGCGCGAGTAGCGGGAGGTTTCACCGGGGAGCTGTTTTTT.

This clone came up once. The chain employs TRBV6-1 and TRBJ2-7; D unclear. CDR1 and CDR2 from the germline V gene are MNHNS and SASEGT. Trimming took 6 bases from V and 6 from J, leaving 18 bases between them. There are 14 residues in the CDR3. The CDR3 nucleotides read TGTGCCAGCAGGAAAGGCCCCCCCCCGGGCGAGCAGTACTTC. This encodes CASRKGPPPGEQYF.

The CDR3 sequence: CASSTGGSYGYTF. For the CDR3, the DNA is TGTGCCAGTAGTACAGGGGGATCCTATGGCTACACCTTC. This chain connects TRBV19 to TRBJ1-2; 7 bases are shared with TRBD1. The germline V gene has CDR1 LNHDA and CDR2 SQIVND (reference sequence). Trimming took 4 bases from V and 4 from J; bases not matched to a gene: 3. CDR3 size: 13 residues.

V is TRBV7-3 and J is TRBJ2-2; unclear D gene. Trimming took 5 bases from V and 3 from J, leaving 7 bases between them. This CDR3 is built from 13 residues. The germline gives CDR1 SGHTA, CDR2 FQGTGA. CDR3 region: CASSNGYTGELFF. The CDR3 DNA reads TGTGCCAGCAGCAACGGTTACACCGGGGAGCTGTTTTTT.

In its sample, this clone was seen once. The CDR3 DNA follows: TGTGCCAGCAGCGTAGCGGGGAGCCTGCCCATCACAGATACGCAGTATTTT. This gives the protein CASSVAGSLPITDTQYF. The V gene is TRBV9, the J gene TRBJ2-3; a possible D gene is TRBD2 (5 bases). CDR3 length: 17 residues. Per germline, CDR1 SGDLS and CDR2 YYNGEE. V lost 0 bases to trimming and J lost 2 bases, with 16 bases between them.

This chain uses TRBV7-2 with TRBJ2-7; 7 bases are a match to TRBD2. Germline V gives CDR1 SGHTA, CDR2 FQGNSA. The V segment lost 6 bases and the J segment 2 bases; nucleotides outside the gene matches: 7. The CDR3 is 14 residues long. CDR3 residues: CASRSDGRAYEQYF. In nucleotides, the CDR3 is TGTGCCAGCAGGTCTGATGGGAGGGCCTACGAGCAGTACTTC.

This clone was observed a single time. The chain is built from TRBV27 and TRBJ2-7; 14 positions match TRBD2. With 6 bases clipped from V and 2 bases from J, the junction kept 6 bases outside the gene matches. Germline V CDR1 and CDR2: MNHEY, SMNVEV (reference sequence). CDR3 length: 16 residues. CDR3 sequence reads: CASSPGLAGVPYEQYF. Here the CDR3 DNA reads TGTGCCAGCAGCCCGGGACTAGCGGGAGTCCCCTACGAGCAGTACTTC.

This clone was observed a handful of times. The J gene is TRBJ2-1, the V gene TRBV21-1; TRBD2, the D gene given by the table, was not confirmed from the DNA. TRBV21-1 is an annotated pseudogene. The CDR3 is 19 amino acids. The CDR3 region is CASTRQGGLAGGSETRQFF. CDR3 DNA sequence: TGTGCCAGCACCAGACAGGGGGGACTAGCGGGAGGATCAGAAACTCGCCAGTTCTTC.